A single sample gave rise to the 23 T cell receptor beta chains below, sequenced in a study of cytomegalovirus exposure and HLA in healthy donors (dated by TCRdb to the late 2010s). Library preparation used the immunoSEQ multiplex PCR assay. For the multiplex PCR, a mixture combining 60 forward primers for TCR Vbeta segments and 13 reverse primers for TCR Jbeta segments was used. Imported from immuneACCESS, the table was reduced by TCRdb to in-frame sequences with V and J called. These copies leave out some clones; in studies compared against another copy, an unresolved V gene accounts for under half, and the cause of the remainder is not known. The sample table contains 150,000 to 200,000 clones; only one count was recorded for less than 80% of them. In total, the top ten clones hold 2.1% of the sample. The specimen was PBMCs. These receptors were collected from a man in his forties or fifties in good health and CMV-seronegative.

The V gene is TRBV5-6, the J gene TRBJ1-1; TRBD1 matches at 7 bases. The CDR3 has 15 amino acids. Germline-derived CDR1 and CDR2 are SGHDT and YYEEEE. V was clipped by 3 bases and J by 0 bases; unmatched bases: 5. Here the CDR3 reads CASSSRDRLNTEAFF. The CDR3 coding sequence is TGTGCCAGCAGCTCGCGGGACAGATTGAACACTGAAGCTTTCTTT.

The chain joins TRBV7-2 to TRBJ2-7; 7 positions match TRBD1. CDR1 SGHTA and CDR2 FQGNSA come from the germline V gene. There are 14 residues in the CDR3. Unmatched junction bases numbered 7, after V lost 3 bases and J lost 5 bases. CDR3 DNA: TGTGCCAGCAGCTTTTCAGGACAGGCTCACGAGCAGTACTTC. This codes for CASSFSGQAHEQYF.

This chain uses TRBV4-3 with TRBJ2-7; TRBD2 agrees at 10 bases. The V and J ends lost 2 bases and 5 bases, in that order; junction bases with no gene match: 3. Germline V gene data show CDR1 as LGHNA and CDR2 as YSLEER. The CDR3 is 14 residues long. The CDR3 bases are TGCGCCAGCAGCCAACTAGCGGGAGAAGACGAGCAGTACTTC. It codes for CASSQLAGEDEQYF.

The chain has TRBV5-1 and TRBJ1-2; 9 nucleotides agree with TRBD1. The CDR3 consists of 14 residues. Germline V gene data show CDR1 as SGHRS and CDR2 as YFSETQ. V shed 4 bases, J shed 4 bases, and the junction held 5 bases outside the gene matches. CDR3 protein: CASSGGQGIYGYTF. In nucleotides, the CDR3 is TGCGCCAGCAGCGGGGGACAGGGAATCTATGGCTACACCTTC. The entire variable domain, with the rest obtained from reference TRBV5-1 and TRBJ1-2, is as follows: KAGVTQTPRYLIKTRGQQVTLSCSPISGHRSVSWYQQTPGQGLQFLFEYFSETQRNKGNFPGRFSGRQFSNSRSEMNVSTLELGDSALYLCASSGGQGIYGYTFGSGTRLTVV.

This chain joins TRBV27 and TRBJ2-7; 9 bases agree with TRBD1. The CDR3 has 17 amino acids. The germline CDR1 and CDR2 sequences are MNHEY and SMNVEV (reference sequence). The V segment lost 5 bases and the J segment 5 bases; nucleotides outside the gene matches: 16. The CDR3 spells CASSAPGTGPAGDEQYF. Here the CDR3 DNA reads TGTGCCAGCAGTGCCCCGGGGACAGGGCCCGCGGGGGACGAGCAGTACTTC.

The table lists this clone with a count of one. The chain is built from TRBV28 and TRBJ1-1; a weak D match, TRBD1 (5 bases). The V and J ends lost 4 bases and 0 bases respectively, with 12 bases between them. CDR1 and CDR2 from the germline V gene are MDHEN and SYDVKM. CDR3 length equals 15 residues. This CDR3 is CASSSGGAMNTEAFF. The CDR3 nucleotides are TGTGCCAGCAGTTCCGGCGGGGCTATGAACACTGAAGCTTTCTTT.

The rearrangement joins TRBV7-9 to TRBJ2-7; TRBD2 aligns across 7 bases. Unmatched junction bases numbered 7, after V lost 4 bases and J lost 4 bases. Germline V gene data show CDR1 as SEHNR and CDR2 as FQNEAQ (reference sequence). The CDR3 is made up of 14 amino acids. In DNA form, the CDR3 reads TGTGCCAGCAGCTCTAGCGGACTCCGTTACGAGCAGTACTTC. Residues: CASSSSGLRYEQYF.

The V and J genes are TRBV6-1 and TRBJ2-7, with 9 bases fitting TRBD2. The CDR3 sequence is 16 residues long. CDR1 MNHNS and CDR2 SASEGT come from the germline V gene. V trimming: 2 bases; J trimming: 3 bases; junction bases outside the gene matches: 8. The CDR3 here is CASSEPAGGVSYEQYF. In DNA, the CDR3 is TGTGCCAGCAGTGAACCCGCGGGGGGGGTAAGCTACGAGCAGTACTTC.

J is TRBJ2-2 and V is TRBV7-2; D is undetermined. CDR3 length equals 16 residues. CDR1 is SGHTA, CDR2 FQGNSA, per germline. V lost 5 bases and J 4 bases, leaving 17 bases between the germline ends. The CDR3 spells CASSLRSGRPTGELFF. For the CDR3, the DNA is TGTGCCAGCAGCCTAAGGAGTGGCCGTCCCACCGGGGAGCTGTTTTTT.

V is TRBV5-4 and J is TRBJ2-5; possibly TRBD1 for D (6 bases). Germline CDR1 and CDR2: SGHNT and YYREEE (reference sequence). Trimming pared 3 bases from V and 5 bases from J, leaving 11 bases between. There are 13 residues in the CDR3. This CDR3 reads CASSSQGRETQYF. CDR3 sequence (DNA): TGTGCCAGCAGCTCACAGGGCCGGGAGACCCAGTACTTC.

CDR3 bases: TGCGCCAGCAGCCAAGATAGGAGCGGAAACATTCAGTACTTC. Protein sequence: CASSQDRSGNIQYF. The chain links TRBV4-1 to TRBJ2-4, with D possibly TRBD2 on 5 matching bases. CDR1 and CDR2 from the germline V gene are MGHRA and YSYEKL. The CDR3 extends over 14 amino acids. Trimming left V 0 bases short and J 6 bases short, with 9 bases between.

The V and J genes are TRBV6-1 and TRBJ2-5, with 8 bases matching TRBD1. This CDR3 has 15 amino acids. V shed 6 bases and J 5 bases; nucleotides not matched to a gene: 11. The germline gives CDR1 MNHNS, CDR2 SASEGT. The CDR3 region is CASRGLQGAFETQYF. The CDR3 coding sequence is TGTGCCAGCAGGGGACTGCAGGGGGCCTTTGAGACCCAGTACTTC.

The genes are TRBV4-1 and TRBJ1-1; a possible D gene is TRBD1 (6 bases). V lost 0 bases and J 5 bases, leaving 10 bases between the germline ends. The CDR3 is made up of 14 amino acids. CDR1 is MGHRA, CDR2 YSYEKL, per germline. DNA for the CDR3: TGCGCCAGCAGCCAAGAGAGGGGGGGGACTGAAGCTTTCTTT. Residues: CASSQERGGTEAFF.

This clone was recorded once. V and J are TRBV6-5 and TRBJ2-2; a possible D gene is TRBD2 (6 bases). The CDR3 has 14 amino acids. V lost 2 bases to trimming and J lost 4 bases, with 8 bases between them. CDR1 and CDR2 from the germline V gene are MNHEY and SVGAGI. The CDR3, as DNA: TGTGCCAGCAGTTACGCGGGGCTCACCGGGGAGCTGTTTTTT. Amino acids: CASSYAGLTGELFF.

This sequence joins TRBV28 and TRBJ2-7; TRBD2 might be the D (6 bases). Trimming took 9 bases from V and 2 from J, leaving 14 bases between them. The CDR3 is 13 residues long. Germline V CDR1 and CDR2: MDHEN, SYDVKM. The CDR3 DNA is TGTGCCAGTGAGACTAGACACCCCTACGAGCAGTACTTC. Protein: CASETRHPYEQYF.

The CDR3 DNA is TGTGCCAGCTCGGAGGGAAGCTCCTACGAGCAGTACTTC. Residues: CASSEGSSYEQYF. The chain combines TRBV18 with TRBJ2-7; D is perhaps TRBD2 (6 bases). Trimming removed 6 bases at V and 0 bases at J, with 9 bases between. This CDR3 contains 13 residues. Germline V gene sequence: CDR1 KGHSH, CDR2 LQKENI.

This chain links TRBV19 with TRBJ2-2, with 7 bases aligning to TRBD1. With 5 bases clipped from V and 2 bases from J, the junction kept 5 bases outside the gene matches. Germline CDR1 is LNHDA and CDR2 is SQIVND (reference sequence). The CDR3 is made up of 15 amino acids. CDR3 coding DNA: TGTGCCAGTAGTCTGTACAGGGGTAACACCGGGGAGCTGTTTTTT. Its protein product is CASSLYRGNTGELFF.

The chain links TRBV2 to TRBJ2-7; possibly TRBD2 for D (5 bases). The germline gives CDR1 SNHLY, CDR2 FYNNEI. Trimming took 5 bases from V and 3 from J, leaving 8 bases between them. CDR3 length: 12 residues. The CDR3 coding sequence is TGTGCCAGCAGTCCGGGGTACTACGAGCAGTACTTC. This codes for CASSPGYYEQYF.

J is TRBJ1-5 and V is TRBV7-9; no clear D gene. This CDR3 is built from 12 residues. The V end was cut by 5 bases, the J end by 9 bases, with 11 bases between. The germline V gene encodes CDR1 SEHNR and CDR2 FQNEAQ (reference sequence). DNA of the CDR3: TGTGCCAGCAGCCTTACAACGGGGCCCCAGCATTTT. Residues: CASSLTTGPQHF.

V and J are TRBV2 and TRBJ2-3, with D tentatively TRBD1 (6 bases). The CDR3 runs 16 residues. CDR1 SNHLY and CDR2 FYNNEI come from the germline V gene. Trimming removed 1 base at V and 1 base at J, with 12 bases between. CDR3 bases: TGTGCCAGCAGTGAAGGGACCCCAGGGGGCACAGATACGCAGTATTTT. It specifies CASSEGTPGGTDTQYF.

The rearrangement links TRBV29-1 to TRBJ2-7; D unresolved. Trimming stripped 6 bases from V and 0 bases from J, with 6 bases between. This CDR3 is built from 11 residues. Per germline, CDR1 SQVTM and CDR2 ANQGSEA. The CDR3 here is CSVRSSYEQYF. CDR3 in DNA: TGCAGCGTCCGGAGCTCCTACGAGCAGTACTTC.

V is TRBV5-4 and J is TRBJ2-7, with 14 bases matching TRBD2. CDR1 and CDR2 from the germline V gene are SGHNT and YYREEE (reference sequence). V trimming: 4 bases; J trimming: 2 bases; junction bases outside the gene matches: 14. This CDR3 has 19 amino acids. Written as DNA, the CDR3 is TGTGCCAGCAGCCCCTCCCTGGGACTAGCGGGAGTGAGGACCTACGAGCAGTACTTC. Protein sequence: CASSPSLGLAGVRTYEQYF.

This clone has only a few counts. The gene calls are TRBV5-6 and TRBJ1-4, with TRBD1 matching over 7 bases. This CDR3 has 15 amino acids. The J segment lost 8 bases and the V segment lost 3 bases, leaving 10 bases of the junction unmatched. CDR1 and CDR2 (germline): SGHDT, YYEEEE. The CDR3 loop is CASSSQGTGREKLFF. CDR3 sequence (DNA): TGTGCCAGCAGCTCACAGGGGACGGGACGGGAAAAACTGTTTTTT. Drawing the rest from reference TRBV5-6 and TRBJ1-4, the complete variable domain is DAGVTQSPTHLIKTRGQQVTLRCSPKSGHDTVSWYQQALGQGPQFIFQYYEEEERQRGNFPDRFSGHQFPNYSSELNVNALLLGDSALYLCASSSQGTGREKLFFGSGTQLSVL.